The following is a T cell receptor (beta chain) sequence with its context. This sample stems from a study of identical twins. Carrying unique molecular identifiers, the cDNA also gained a universal primer site through template switching. MiXCR, run by TCRdb on the 5' RACE reads, gives a single entry per CDR3 protein. The sample has 700,000 to 950,000 distinct CDR3 sequences; over 9% are singletons. These sequences were also reported in another study, on yellow fever vaccine responses in identical twins.

The sequenced sample was PBMCs. The sequence derives from a woman younger than 30 in good health.

CDR3 DNA sequence: TGTGCCATCAGTGAGTACTTGGGGCCCAGCTACGAGCAGTACTTC. This codes for CAISEYLGPSYEQYF. V and J are TRBV10-3 and TRBJ2-7, with D possibly being TRBD1 (5 bases). The CDR3 covers 15 residues. V lost 1 base and J lost 3, with 13 bases in between. In germline, CDR1 is ENHRY, CDR2 SYGVKD.